These 20 T cell receptor beta chains came from one sample sequenced in a study of neurological immune-mediated disorders. A single record per CDR3 protein comes from TCRdb applying MiXCR to the 5' RACE reads. The repertoire holds some 60,000 distinct CDR3 sequences, with 2% to 2.5% as singletons. The sample comprised PBMCs. The origin of the receptors is a man in his fifties with multiple sclerosis.

In this sample, this clonotype turned up many times. This rearrangement joins TRBV6-2 or TRBV6-3 to TRBJ1-5; D call uncertain. CDR1 MNHEY and CDR2 SVGEGT come from the germline V gene. This CDR3 comprises 12 residues. V lost 7 bases, J lost 4 bases, and 8 bases lay in between. CDR3 loop: CASTGGNQPQHF. The CDR3 DNA reads as TGTGCCAGCACAGGAGGGAATCAGCCCCAGCATTTT.

This clonotype has a count of ten or more. As DNA, the CDR3 is TGTGCCAGCAACTCGCGACGGGACAGGGGGGCCCGGAGCCGCACAGATACGCAGTATTTT. It codes for CASNSRRDRGARSRTDTQYF. The rearrangement joins TRBV13 to TRBJ2-3; 11 positions match TRBD1. Trimming took 7 bases from V and 1 from J; bases not matched to a gene: 19. CDR3 length: 20 residues. CDR1 and CDR2 (germline): PRHDT, FYEKMQ (reference sequence).

The gene calls are TRBV7-2 and TRBJ2-7, with D perhaps matching TRBD1 or TRBD2 (5 bases each). The CDR3 length is 13 residues. The V gene lost 7 bases and the J gene lost 2 bases, with 12 bases spanning the gap. Germline loops: CDR1 SGHTA, CDR2 FQGNSA. The CDR3 region is CASNRDGAYEQYF. Written as DNA, the CDR3 is TGTGCCAGCAATAGGGACGGTGCCTACGAGCAGTACTTC.

The chain couples TRBV30 to TRBJ1-1; D is perhaps TRBD1 (6 bases). CDR3 length equals 14 residues. V was cut by 2 bases and J by 2 bases, with 12 bases left in between. Germline CDR1 is GTSNPN and CDR2 is SVGIG (reference sequence). For the CDR3, the DNA is TGTGCCTGGAGTTCTGGCAGGGGTAACACTGAAGCTTTCTTT. As protein: CAWSSGRGNTEAFF.

Ten or more counts support this clonotype. CDR3 in DNA: TGTGCCAGCAGTTTACGGGACAGGGTAGAGACCCAGTACTTC. It yields the protein CASSLRDRVETQYF. The V gene is TRBV27, the J gene TRBJ2-5, with TRBD1 matching over 9 bases. J lost 4 bases, V lost 2 bases, and 2 bases had no gene match. The CDR3 extends over 14 amino acids. Germline CDR1 reads MNHEY; CDR2 reads SMNVEV (reference sequence).

This clonotype was counted at least ten times. The genes are TRBV20-1 and TRBJ2-7; weak D call: TRBD1 (5 bases). Germline V CDR1 and CDR2: DFQATT, SNEGSKA (reference sequence). V lost 4 bases to trimming and J lost 4 bases, with 17 bases between them. CDR3 length: 14 amino acids. For the CDR3, the DNA is TGCAGTGCTAAGGGGCAAGGGGTAGGGTACGAGCAGTACTTC. This sequence encodes CSAKGQGVGYEQYF.

This clonotype was seen at least ten times. V and J are TRBV5-1 and TRBJ1-1; the D gene is possibly TRBD1 (6 bases). The germline V gene encodes CDR1 SGHRS and CDR2 YFSETQ. V gave up 0 bases and J gave up 7 bases, with 10 bases separating them. The CDR3 totals 13 residues. CDR3 bases: TGCGCCAGCAGCTTGGGGGCAGGGGTTGAAGCTTTCTTT. It yields the protein CASSLGAGVEAFF.

Ten or more counts support this clonotype. The chain uses TRBV5-5 and TRBJ1-5; 7 positions match TRBD1. The germline gives CDR1 SGHKS, CDR2 YYEKEE (reference sequence). V trimming: 0 bases; J trimming: 0 bases; junction bases outside the gene matches: 3. This CDR3 comprises 16 residues. CDR3 nucleotides: TGTGCCAGCAGCTTGGGGGGACAGTATAGCAATCAGCCCCAGCATTTT. As protein: CASSLGGQYSNQPQHF. Based on the CDR3 plus reference TRBV5-5 and TRBJ1-5, the full variable domain is DAGVTQSPTHLIKTRGQQVTLRCSPISGHKSVSWYQQVLGQGPQFIFQYYEKEERGRGNFPDRFSARQFPNYSSELNVNALLLGDSALYLCASSLGGQYSNQPQHFGDGTRLSIL.

This clonotype came up many times. V and J are TRBV14 and TRBJ2-1; 8 bases are a match to TRBD2. CDR1 and CDR2 (germline): SGHDN, FVKESK. The CDR3 extends over 16 amino acids. Germline trimming cut 4 bases from V and 2 bases from J; bases unmatched to any gene: 7. The CDR3 protein is CASSLPGAGAYNEQFF. The CDR3 DNA reads TGTGCCAGCAGCCTTCCGGGAGCGGGGGCCTACAATGAGCAGTTCTTC.

This clonotype was observed many times. The V gene is TRBV6-5, the J gene TRBJ1-1; no clear D. Deletions cut 0 bases from V and 2 bases from J, with 7 bases between. This CDR3 has 14 amino acids. Germline CDR1 is MNHEY and CDR2 is SVGAGI. This CDR3 reads CASSYSGINTEAFF. The CDR3, as DNA: TGTGCCAGCAGTTACTCCGGCATAAACACTGAAGCTTTCTTT.

The sample holds many counts of this clonotype. The chain couples TRBV5-1 to TRBJ1-5, with TRBD1 as a possible D gene (6 bases). The CDR3 length is 15 residues. Germline CDR1 reads SGHRS; CDR2 reads YFSETQ. Trimming removed 3 bases from V and 4 bases from J, with 14 bases in between. The CDR3 loop reads CASSSGGGLNQPQHF. For the CDR3, the DNA is TGCGCCAGCAGCTCGGGGGGGGGCCTTAATCAGCCCCAGCATTTT.

The sample holds many counts of this clonotype. The V and J genes are TRBV28 and TRBJ2-4; D possibly corresponds to TRBD1 (5 bases). The germline gives CDR1 MDHEN, CDR2 SYDVKM. V was pared by 5 bases and J by 3 bases, with 17 bases between. There are 16 residues in the CDR3. CDR3 sequence reads: CASSELVGANKNIQYF. CDR3 bases: TGTGCCAGCAGTGAATTAGTAGGGGCGAACAAAAACATTCAGTACTTC.

This clonotype was recorded many times. This chain uses TRBV7-2 with TRBJ2-5, with 7 bases that match TRBD1. The CDR3 is 12 residues long. With V trimmed by 1 base and J by 8 bases, 1 base remained unmatched. Per the germline V gene, CDR1 is SGHTA and CDR2 is FQGNSA. The CDR3 DNA is TGTGCCAGCAGCTTAGAGGGGGCTACCCAGTACTTC. Protein: CASSLEGATQYF. The full variable domain, with the rest looked up from reference TRBV7-2 and TRBJ2-5, is GAGVSQSPSNKVTEKGKDVELRCDPISGHTALYWYRQSLGQGLEFLIYFQGNSAPDKSGLPSDRFSAERTGGSVSTLTIQRTQQEDSAVYLCASSLEGATQYFGPGTRLLVL.

This clonotype was seen many times. The rearrangement joins TRBV20-1 to TRBJ2-5; 8 bases fit TRBD2. This CDR3 spans 18 amino acids. Per the germline V gene, CDR1 is DFQATT and CDR2 is SNEGSKA (reference sequence). V lost 1 base, J lost 3 bases, and 16 bases stayed unmatched. The CDR3 sequence: CSARVGLVRGAKKETQYF. CDR3 DNA: TGCAGTGCTAGAGTTGGGCTGGTGCGGGGGGCCAAGAAAGAGACCCAGTACTTC.

This clonotype occurred many times. The V call is TRBV7-8, the J call TRBJ1-5, with 11 bases identical to TRBD1. Trimming at V came to 1 base and at J to 2 bases, leaving 1 base not matched to a gene. The CDR3 totals 16 residues. Germline V gene lookup returns CDR1 SGHVS and CDR2 FQNEAQ. The CDR3 region is CASSLEGQGGNQPQHF. The CDR3 DNA is TGTGCCAGCAGCTTAGAGGGACAGGGGGGCAATCAGCCCCAGCATTTT.

This clonotype has at least ten counts. CDR3 nucleotide sequence: TGTGCCACCAGCAGAGTGGGGGGACAGGGTCAAGATACGCAGTATTTT. Residues: CATSRVGGQGQDTQYF. This chain uses TRBV15 with TRBJ2-3; TRBD1 aligns across 9 bases. J gave up 5 bases and V 1 base, and 7 bases lay outside the gene matches. CDR3 length: 16 amino acids. Per germline, CDR1 LNHNV and CDR2 YYDKDF (reference sequence).

In its sample, this clonotype was seen many times. This sequence joins TRBV20-1 and TRBJ1-2, with unresolved D. The CDR3 contains 11 residues. Per the germline V gene, CDR1 is DFQATT and CDR2 is SNEGSKA (reference sequence). Trimming stripped 7 bases from V and 1 base from J, with 7 bases between. This chain's CDR3 is CSVAVNYGYTF. CDR3 in DNA: TGCAGTGTGGCAGTTAACTATGGCTACACCTTC.

In this sample, this clonotype turned up many times. The chain couples TRBV25-1 to TRBJ1-6; a weak D match, TRBD1 (5 bases). The CDR3 contains 14 residues. V lost 0 bases and J 14 bases, leaving 14 bases between the germline ends. The V gene's germline CDR1 is MGHDK and CDR2 SYGVNS. This chain's CDR3 is CASSEYQGAKALHF. The CDR3 region has the DNA TGTGCCAGCAGTGAATATCAAGGGGCTAAAGCCCTCCACTTT.

This clonotype was found many times. The chain employs TRBV30 and TRBJ2-2; 9 bases match TRBD1. V trimming: 2 bases; J trimming: 7 bases; junction bases outside the gene matches: 8. This CDR3 spans 15 amino acids. Germline CDR1 GTSNPN, CDR2 SVGIG (reference sequence). CDR3 amino acids: CAWSNSGQGGGELFF. DNA for the CDR3: TGTGCCTGGAGTAACTCGGGACAGGGCGGCGGGGAGCTGTTTTTT.

As for this clonotype: This may be a read error: a much more frequent sequence differs by one nucleotide. The V call is TRBV27, the J call TRBJ1-2, with D uncertain. This CDR3 comprises 14 residues. Germline CDR1 and CDR2: MNHEY and SMNVEV (reference sequence). V lost 5 bases and J 8 bases, leaving 18 bases between the germline ends. The CDR3 reads CASSPRKGEGGYTF. CDR3 bases: TGTGCCAGCAGTCCCAGAAAGGGAGAAGGGGGCTACACCTTC.